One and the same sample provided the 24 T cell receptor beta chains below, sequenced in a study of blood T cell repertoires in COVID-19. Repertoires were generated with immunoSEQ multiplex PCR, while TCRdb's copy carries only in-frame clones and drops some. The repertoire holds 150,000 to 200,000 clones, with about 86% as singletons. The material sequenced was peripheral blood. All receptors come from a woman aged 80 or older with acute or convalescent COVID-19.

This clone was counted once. DNA for the CDR3: TGTGCCACCAGTATCCACAGGGGGCGAGAAAGTGAAGCTTTCTTT. It is translated as CATSIHRGRESEAFF. V usage is TRBV15 and J usage is TRBJ1-1, with TRBD1 identical over 9 bases. Germline V CDR1 and CDR2: LNHNV, YYDKDF (reference sequence). J was trimmed by 7 bases and V by 6 bases; bases with no gene match: 12. This CDR3 is 15 amino acids long.

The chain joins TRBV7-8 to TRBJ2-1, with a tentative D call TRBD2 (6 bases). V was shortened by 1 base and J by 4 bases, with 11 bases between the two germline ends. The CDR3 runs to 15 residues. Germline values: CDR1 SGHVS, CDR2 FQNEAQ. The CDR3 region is CASSLVAGKYNEQFF. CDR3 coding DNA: TGTGCCAGCAGCTTAGTTGCGGGGAAATACAATGAGCAGTTCTTC.

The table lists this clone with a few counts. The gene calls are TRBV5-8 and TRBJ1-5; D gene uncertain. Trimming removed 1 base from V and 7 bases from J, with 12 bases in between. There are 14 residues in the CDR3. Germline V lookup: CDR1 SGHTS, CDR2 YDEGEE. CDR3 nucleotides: TGTGCCAGCAGCTTGCTAACGCCGGGACAGCCCCAGCATTTT. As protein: CASSLLTPGQPQHF.

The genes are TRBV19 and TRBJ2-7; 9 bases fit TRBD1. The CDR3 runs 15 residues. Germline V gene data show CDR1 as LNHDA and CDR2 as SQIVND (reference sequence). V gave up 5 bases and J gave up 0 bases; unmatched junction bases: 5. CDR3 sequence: CASSLGQGYSYEQYF. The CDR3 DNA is TGTGCCAGTAGTTTAGGACAGGGGTACTCCTACGAGCAGTACTTC.

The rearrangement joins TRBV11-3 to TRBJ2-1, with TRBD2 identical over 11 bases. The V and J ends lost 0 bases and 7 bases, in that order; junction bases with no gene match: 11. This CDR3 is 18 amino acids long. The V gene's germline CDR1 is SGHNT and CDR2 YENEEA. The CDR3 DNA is TGTGCCAGCAGCTTAGACCCCGTAGCGGGGGGGCTTAATAATGAGCAGTTCTTC. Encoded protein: CASSLDPVAGGLNNEQFF.

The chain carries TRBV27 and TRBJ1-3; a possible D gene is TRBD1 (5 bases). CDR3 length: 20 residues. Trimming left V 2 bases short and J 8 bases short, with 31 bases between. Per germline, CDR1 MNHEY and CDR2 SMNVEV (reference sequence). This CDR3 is CASSLGLCGTHPAVRDTIYF. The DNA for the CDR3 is TGTGCCAGCAGTTTAGGCCTCTGTGGGACTCATCCGGCTGTACGGGACACCATATATTTT.

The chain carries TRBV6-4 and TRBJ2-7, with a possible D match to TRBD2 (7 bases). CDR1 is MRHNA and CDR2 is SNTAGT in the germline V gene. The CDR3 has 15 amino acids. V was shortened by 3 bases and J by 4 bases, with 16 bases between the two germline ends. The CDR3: CASSEEGGDRYEQYF. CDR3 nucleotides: TGTGCCAGCAGTGAGGAGGGGGGGGACCGGTACGAGCAGTACTTC.

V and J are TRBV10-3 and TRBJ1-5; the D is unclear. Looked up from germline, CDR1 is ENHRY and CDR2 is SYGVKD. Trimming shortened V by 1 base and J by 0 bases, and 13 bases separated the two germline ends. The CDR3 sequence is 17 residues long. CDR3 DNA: TGTGCCATCAGTGAGTGGTTAGCAGAGGATAGCAATCAGCCCCAGCATTTT. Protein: CAISEWLAEDSNQPQHF.

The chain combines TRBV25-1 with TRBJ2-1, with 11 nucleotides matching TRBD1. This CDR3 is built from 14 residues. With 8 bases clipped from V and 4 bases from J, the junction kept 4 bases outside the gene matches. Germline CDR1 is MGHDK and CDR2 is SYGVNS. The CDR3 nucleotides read TGTGCCAGCGCCGGGACAGGGGGATACAATGAGCAGTTCTTC. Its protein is CASAGTGGYNEQFF.

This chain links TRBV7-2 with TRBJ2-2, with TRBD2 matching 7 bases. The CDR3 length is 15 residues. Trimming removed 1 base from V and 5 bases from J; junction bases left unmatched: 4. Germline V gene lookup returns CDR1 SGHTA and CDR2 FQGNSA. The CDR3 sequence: CASSLEGSGTGELFF. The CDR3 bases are TGTGCCAGCAGCTTAGAAGGTAGCGGGACCGGGGAGCTGTTTTTT. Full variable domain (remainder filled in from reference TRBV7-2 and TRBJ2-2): GAGVSQSPSNKVTEKGKDVELRCDPISGHTALYWYRQSLGQGLEFLIYFQGNSAPDKSGLPSDRFSAERTGGSVSTLTIQRTQQEDSAVYLCASSLEGSGTGELFFGEGSRLTVL.

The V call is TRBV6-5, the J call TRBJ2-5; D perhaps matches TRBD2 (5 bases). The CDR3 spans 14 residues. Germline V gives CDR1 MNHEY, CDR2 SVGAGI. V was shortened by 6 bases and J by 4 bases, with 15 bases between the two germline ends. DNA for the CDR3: TGTGCCAGCAGCCCACTAGGAAGCGGAGAGACCCAGTACTTC. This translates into CASSPLGSGETQYF.

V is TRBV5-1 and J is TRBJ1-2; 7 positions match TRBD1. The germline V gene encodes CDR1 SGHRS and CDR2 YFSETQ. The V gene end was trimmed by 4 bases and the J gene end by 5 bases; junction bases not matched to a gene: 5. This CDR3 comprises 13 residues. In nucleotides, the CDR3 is TGCGCCAGCAGCCCCGGGACAGCTTATGGCTACACCTTC. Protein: CASSPGTAYGYTF.

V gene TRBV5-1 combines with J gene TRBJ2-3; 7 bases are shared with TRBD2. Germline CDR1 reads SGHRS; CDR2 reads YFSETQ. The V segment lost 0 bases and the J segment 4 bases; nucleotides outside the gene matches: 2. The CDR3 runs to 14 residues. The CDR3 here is CASSLGRGADTQYF. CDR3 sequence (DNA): TGCGCCAGCAGCTTGGGACGGGGGGCAGATACGCAGTATTTT.

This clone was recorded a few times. For the CDR3, the DNA is TGTGCCAGCAGCTTAGTGACGACTAGCGGGAGCTGGAATGAGCAGTTCTTC. Its translation is CASSLVTTSGSWNEQFF. The rearrangement uses TRBV7-9 and TRBJ2-1, with TRBD2 matching 12 bases. This CDR3 spans 17 amino acids. Germline V gene lookup returns CDR1 SEHNR and CDR2 FQNEAQ (reference sequence). J lost 7 bases, V lost 1 base, and 8 bases had no gene match.

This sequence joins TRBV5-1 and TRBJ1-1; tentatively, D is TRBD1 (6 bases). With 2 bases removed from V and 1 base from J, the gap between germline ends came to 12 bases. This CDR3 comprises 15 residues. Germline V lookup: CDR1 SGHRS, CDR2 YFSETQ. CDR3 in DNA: TGCGCCAGCAGCTTATTTAGGACAGCGAACACTGAAGCTTTCTTT. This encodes CASSLFRTANTEAFF.

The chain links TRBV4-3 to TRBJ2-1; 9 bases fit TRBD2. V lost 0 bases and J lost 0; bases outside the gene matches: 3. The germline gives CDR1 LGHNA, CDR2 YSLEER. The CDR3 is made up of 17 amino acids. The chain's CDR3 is CASSQEVAGASYNEQFF. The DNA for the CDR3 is TGCGCCAGCAGCCAAGAAGTAGCGGGGGCCTCCTACAATGAGCAGTTCTTC.

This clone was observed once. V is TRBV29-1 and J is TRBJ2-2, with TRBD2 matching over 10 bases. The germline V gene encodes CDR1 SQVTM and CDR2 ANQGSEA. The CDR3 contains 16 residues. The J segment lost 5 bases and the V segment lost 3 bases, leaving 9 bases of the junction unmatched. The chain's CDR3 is CSVESAGGPKTGELFF. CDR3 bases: TGCAGCGTTGAGTCAGCGGGAGGGCCAAAAACCGGGGAGCTGTTTTTT.

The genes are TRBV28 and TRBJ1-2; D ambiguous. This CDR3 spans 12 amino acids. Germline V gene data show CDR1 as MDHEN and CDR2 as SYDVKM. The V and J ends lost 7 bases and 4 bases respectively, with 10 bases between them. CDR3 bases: TGTGCCAGCACCGTGGGCACCTATGGCTACACCTTC. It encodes CASTVGTYGYTF.

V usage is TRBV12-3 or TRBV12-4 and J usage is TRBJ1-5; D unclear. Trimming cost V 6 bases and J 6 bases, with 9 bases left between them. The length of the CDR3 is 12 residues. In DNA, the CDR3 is TGTGCCAGCAGAACGGGGTCTCAGCCCCAGCATTTT. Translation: CASRTGSQPQHF.

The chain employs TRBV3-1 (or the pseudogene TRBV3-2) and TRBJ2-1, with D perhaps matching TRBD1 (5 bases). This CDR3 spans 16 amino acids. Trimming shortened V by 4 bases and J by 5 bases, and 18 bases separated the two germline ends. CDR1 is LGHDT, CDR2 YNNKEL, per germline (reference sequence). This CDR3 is CASSPSRIGVNNEQFF. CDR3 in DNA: TGTGCCAGCAGCCCATCAAGAATAGGGGTGAACAATGAGCAGTTCTTC.

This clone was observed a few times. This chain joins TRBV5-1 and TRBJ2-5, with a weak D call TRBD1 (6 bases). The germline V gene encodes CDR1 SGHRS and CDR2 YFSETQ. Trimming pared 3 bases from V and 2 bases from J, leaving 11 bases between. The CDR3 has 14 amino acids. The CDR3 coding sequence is TGCGCCAGCAGCTCGGGACATCCTCAAGAGACCCAGTACTTC. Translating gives CASSSGHPQETQYF.

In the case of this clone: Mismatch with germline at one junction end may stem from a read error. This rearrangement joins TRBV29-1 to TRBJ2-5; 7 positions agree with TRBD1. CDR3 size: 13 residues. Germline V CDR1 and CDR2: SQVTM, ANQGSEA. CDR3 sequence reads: CSAETGVRETQYF. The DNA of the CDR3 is TGCAGCGCTGAAACAGGGGTTCGAGAGACCCAGTACTTC.

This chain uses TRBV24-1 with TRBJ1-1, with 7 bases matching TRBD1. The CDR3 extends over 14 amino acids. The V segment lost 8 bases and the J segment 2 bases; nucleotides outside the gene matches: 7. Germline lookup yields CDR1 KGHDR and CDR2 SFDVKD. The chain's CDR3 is CATKATGINTEAFF. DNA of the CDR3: TGTGCCACCAAGGCGACAGGGATTAACACTGAAGCTTTCTTT.

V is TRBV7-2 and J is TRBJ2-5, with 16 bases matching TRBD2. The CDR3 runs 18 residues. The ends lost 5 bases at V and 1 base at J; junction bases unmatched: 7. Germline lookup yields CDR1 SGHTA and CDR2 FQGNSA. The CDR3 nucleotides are TGTGCCAGCAGCAAGGGACTAGCGGGGGGGCTGATCCAAGAGACCCAGTACTTC. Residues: CASSKGLAGGLIQETQYF.